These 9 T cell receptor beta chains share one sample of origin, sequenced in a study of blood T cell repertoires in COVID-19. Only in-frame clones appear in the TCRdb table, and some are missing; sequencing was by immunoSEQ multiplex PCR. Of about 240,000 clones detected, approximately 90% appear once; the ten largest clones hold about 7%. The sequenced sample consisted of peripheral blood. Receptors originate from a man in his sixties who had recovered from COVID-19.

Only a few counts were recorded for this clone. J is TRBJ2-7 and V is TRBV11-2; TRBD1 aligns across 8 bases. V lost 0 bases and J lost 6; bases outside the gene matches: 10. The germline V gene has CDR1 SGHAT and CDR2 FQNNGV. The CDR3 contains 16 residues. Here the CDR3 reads CASSLDRYPGGREQYF. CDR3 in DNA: TGTGCCAGCAGCTTAGATCGTTATCCAGGGGGCCGCGAGCAGTACTTC. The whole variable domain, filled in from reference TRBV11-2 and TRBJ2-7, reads EAGVAQSPRYKIIEKRQSVAFWCNPISGHATLYWYQQILGQGPKLLIQFQNNGVVDDSQLPKDRFSAERLKGVDSTLKIQPAKLEDSAVYLCASSLDRYPGGREQYFGPGTRLTVT.

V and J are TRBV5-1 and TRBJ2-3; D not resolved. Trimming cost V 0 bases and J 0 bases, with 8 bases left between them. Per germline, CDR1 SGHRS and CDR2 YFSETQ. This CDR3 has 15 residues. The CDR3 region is CASSLAVASTDTQYF. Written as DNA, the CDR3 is TGCGCCAGCAGCTTGGCCGTGGCTAGCACAGATACGCAGTATTTT.

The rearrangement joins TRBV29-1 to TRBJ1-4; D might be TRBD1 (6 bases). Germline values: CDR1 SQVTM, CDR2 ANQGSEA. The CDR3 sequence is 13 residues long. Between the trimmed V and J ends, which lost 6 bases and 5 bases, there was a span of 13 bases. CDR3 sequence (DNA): TGCAGCGTACACACAGGGTCCAATGAAAAACTGTTTTTT. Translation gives CSVHTGSNEKLFF.

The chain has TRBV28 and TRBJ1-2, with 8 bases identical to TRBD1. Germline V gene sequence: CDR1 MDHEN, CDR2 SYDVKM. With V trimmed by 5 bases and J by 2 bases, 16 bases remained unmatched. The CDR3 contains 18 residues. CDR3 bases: TGTGCCAGCAGTCCACTCCGGACAGGGAGTACAATAAACTATGGCTACACCTTC. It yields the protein CASSPLRTGSTINYGYTF.

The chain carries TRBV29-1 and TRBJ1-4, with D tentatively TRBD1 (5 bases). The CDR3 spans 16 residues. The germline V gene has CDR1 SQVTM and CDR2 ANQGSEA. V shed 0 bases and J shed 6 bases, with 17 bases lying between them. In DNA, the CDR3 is TGCAGCGTTGAAGATCAAACAGGCGCTAGTGATGAAAAACTGTTTTTT. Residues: CSVEDQTGASDEKLFF. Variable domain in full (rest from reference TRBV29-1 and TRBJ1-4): SAVISQKPSRDICQRGTSLTIQCQVDSQVTMMFWYRQQPGQSLTLIATANQGSEATYESGFVIDKFPISRPNLTFSTLTVSNMSPEDSSIYLCSVEDQTGASDEKLFFGSGTQLSVL.

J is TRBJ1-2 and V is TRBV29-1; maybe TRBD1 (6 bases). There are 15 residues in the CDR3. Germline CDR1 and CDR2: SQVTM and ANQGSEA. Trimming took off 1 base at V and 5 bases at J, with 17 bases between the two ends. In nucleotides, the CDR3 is TGCAGCGTTGAAGCACCAGGGGAGGGGATATATGGCTACACCTTC. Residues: CSVEAPGEGIYGYTF.

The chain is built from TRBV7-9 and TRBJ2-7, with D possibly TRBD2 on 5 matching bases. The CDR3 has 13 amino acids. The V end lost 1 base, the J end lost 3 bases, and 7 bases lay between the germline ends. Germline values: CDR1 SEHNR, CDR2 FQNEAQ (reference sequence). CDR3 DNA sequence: TGTGCCAGCAGCTTAGGGGCGGGCTACGAGCAGTACTTC. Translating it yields CASSLGAGYEQYF.

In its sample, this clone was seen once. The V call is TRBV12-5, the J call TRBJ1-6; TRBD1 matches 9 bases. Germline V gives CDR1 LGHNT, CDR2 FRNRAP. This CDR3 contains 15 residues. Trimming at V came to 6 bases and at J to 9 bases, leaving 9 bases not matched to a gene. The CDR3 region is CASGLGQGFVSPLHF. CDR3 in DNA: TGTGCTAGTGGATTAGGACAGGGGTTCGTTTCACCCCTCCACTTT. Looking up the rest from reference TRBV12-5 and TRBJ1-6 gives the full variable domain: DARVTQTPRHKVTEMGQEVTMRCQPILGHNTVFWYRQTMMQGLELLAYFRNRAPLDDSGMPKDRFSAEMPDATLATLKIQPSEPRDSAVYFCASGLGQGFVSPLHFGNGTRLTVT.

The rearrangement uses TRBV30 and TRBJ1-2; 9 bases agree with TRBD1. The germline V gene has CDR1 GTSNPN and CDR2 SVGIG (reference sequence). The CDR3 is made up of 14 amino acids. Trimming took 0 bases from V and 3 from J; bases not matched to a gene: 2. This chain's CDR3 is CAWSVRTGDYGYTF. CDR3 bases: TGTGCCTGGAGTGTACGGACAGGGGACTATGGCTACACCTTC.